Following are 24 T cell receptor beta chains from one sample sequenced in a study of beta chain features in type 1 diabetes. cDNA synthesis used the whole RNA isolate, giving expressed TCRB sequences. Sequenced by immunoSEQ multiplex PCR; TCRdb stores in-frame clones only, minus some. The sample lists about 360,000 clones, around 12% occurring once. The sequenced material came from naive CD4+ T cells from blood. These receptor sequences come from a man aged 18 to 29 in good health.

This clone was seen more than once but under ten times. V usage is TRBV29-1 and J usage is TRBJ2-1; D unresolved. The V gene's germline CDR1 is SQVTM and CDR2 ANQGSEA. V lost 4 bases and J 5 bases, leaving 9 bases between the germline ends. The length of the CDR3 is 12 residues. In nucleotides, the CDR3 is TGCAGCGTTGGATGGCTTGACAATGAGCAGTTCTTC. Amino acids: CSVGWLDNEQFF.

This rearrangement joins TRBV28 to TRBJ1-2; 7 positions match TRBD1. The CDR3 runs to 14 residues. Per germline, CDR1 MDHEN and CDR2 SYDVKM. V lost 5 bases and J lost 5; bases outside the gene matches: 8. DNA for the CDR3: TGTGCCAGCAGTCCCGGGGACAGAAGATATGGCTACACCTTC. Encoded protein: CASSPGDRRYGYTF.

This chain joins TRBV28 and TRBJ1-2; perhaps TRBD1 as D (5 bases). Germline values: CDR1 MDHEN, CDR2 SYDVKM. Trimming stripped 5 bases from V and 4 bases from J, with 11 bases between. CDR3 length equals 13 residues. In nucleotides, the CDR3 is TGTGCCAGCAGTACGATAAGGGGCTATGGCTACACCTTC. Translating gives CASSTIRGYGYTF.

This clone was picked up a small number of times. At one of its ends the junction is not consistent with the germline gene, which may arise from a read error. This chain links TRBV7-7 with TRBJ2-2; D tentatively reads TRBD1 or TRBD2 (5 bases each). The CDR3 runs to 17 residues. Germline assignment: CDR1 SSHAT and CDR2 FNYEAQ (reference sequence). The CDR3 nucleotides are TGTGCTAGCAGCTTAGCGCTCCCGACAGCGAACACCGGGGAGCTGTTTTTT. Its translation: CASSLALPTANTGELFF.

This chain uses TRBV7-3 with TRBJ2-5; maybe TRBD2 (6 bases). CDR3 length: 15 amino acids. From germline, CDR1 is SGHTA and CDR2 FQGTGA. Trimming shortened V by 5 bases and J by 5 bases, and 18 bases separated the two germline ends. CDR3 in amino acids: CASSPATSVSETQYF. The CDR3, as DNA: TGTGCCAGCAGCCCGGCGACTAGTGTGTCGGAGACCCAGTACTTC.

The sample holds many counts of this clone. The chain links TRBV29-1 to TRBJ2-3, with a possible D match to TRBD1 (6 bases). Germline CDR1 reads SQVTM; CDR2 reads ANQGSEA. Trimming cost V 7 bases and J 6 bases, with 14 bases left between them. The CDR3 runs 12 residues. CDR3: CSATGLGDTQYF. For the CDR3, the DNA is TGCAGCGCTACAGGGTTAGGGGATACGCAGTATTTT.

This clone has only a few counts. The chain combines TRBV7-8 with TRBJ2-7; D may be TRBD2 (5 bases). CDR1 and CDR2 from the germline V gene are SGHVS and FQNEAQ. The CDR3 covers 14 residues. Trimming removed 5 bases from V and 6 bases from J, with 17 bases in between. DNA of the CDR3: TGTGCCAGCAGCCGACTACCCCCCTGGGGCGAGCAGTACTTC. Its protein is CASSRLPPWGEQYF.

This clone has only a few counts. The V call is TRBV7-9, the J call TRBJ1-2, with 7 bases that match TRBD1. The CDR3 extends over 17 amino acids. V shed 3 bases, J shed 7 bases, and the junction held 17 bases outside the gene matches. Germline CDR1 and CDR2: SEHNR and FQNEAQ (reference sequence). The CDR3 here is CASSFRGADKGARGYTF. In DNA form, the CDR3 reads TGTGCCAGCAGCTTTCGGGGCGCGGATAAGGGGGCGCGTGGCTACACCTTC.

This clone was observed a handful of times. The chain combines TRBV9 with TRBJ2-2; TRBD2 matches 12 bases. CDR3 length equals 17 residues. Germline V gives CDR1 SGDLS, CDR2 YYNGEE. V gave up 2 bases and J gave up 5 bases; unmatched junction bases: 7. The CDR3 spells CASSVGTSGFLTGELFF. CDR3 sequence (DNA): TGTGCCAGCAGCGTCGGGACTAGCGGGTTTCTTACCGGGGAGCTGTTTTTT.

The sample holds many counts of this clone. The chain employs TRBV7-9 and TRBJ2-5, with D maybe TRBD1 (6 bases). V was cut by 11 bases and J by 2 bases, with 9 bases left in between. Germline-derived CDR1 and CDR2 are SEHNR and FQNEAQ (reference sequence). This CDR3 contains 11 residues. The chain's CDR3 is CAGTTQETQYF. CDR3 nucleotide sequence: TGTGCCGGGACAACACAAGAGACCCAGTACTTC. Full variable domain (missing parts from reference TRBV7-9 and TRBJ2-5): DTGVSQNPRHKITKRGQNVTFRCDPISEHNRLYWYRQTLGQGPEFLTYFQNEAQLEKSRLLSDRFSAERPKGSFSTLEIQRTEQGDSAMYLCAGTTQETQYFGPGTRLLVL.

This chain joins TRBV7-9 and TRBJ1-4; 9 bases fit TRBD1. This CDR3 is 18 amino acids long. Germline V gene sequence: CDR1 SEHNR, CDR2 FQNEAQ (reference sequence). With 0 bases clipped from V and 2 bases from J, the junction kept 7 bases outside the gene matches. The CDR3 reads CASSLARTGVMTNEKLFF. The CDR3, as DNA: TGTGCCAGCAGCTTAGCAAGGACAGGGGTCATGACTAATGAAAAACTGTTTTTT.

The chain couples TRBV7-6 to TRBJ1-2, with 8 positions matching TRBD1. CDR3 length equals 16 residues. The germline gives CDR1 SGHVS, CDR2 FNYEAQ. Trimming removed 0 bases from V and 3 bases from J; junction bases left unmatched: 6. DNA for the CDR3: TGTGCCAGCAGCTTAGCTCCCGGACAGGGACACTATGGCTACACCTTC. Protein product: CASSLAPGQGHYGYTF.

In this sample, this clone turned up a few times. DNA for the CDR3: TGTGCCAGCAGTCGCGCCCAGGGTCTGAGTGAGCAGTTCTTC. Residues: CASSRAQGLSEQFF. The rearrangement joins TRBV6-1 to TRBJ2-1; a possible D gene is TRBD1 (5 bases). Trimming took 5 bases from V and 9 from J, leaving 17 bases between them. The germline V gene has CDR1 MNHNS and CDR2 SASEGT. The CDR3 is 14 residues long.

This chain connects TRBV4-2 to TRBJ2-5, with D possibly TRBD2 on 5 matching bases. Germline lookup yields CDR1 LGHNA and CDR2 YNFKEQ. The CDR3 consists of 11 residues. The germline V and J ends were trimmed by 7 bases and 5 bases, with 8 bases remaining between them. CDR3 sequence reads: CASMAGETQYF. Here the CDR3 DNA reads TGTGCCAGCATGGCGGGTGAGACCCAGTACTTC.

This clone appeared a few times. A read error may account for a junction end that differs from germline. Here the CDR3 reads CATSREGTATLFF. The CDR3 DNA sequence: TGTGCCACCAGCAGGGAAGGGACAGCCACTCTATTCTTC. V gene TRBV15 combines with J gene TRBJ2-7; 7 nucleotides agree with TRBD1. From germline, CDR1 is LNHNV and CDR2 YYDKDF (reference sequence). The CDR3 is 13 residues long.

With regard to this clone: The sample holds other DNA sequences that translate to the same CDR3. The genes are TRBV7-3 and TRBJ1-1; D is ambiguous. The CDR3 extends over 14 amino acids. V lost 1 base and J 2 bases, leaving 8 bases between the germline ends. In germline, CDR1 is SGHTA, CDR2 FQGTGA. This CDR3 is CASSLNRENTEAFF. The CDR3 nucleotides are TGTGCCAGCAGCTTAAACCGGGAAAACACTGAAGCTTTCTTT.

Notes on this clone: A junction end diverges from the germline sequence, so it may reflect a read error. The chain employs TRBV7-7 and TRBJ2-5, with D maybe TRBD2 (5 bases). This CDR3 has 12 residues. The germline V gene has CDR1 SSHAT and CDR2 FNYEAQ (reference sequence). CDR3 in DNA: TGTGCTAGCAGCTCAGAGGGATCGACCCAGTACTTC. Its translation: CASSSEGSTQYF.

This clone has more than one count but fewer than ten. The J gene is TRBJ2-7, the V gene TRBV9; D uncertain. Germline values: CDR1 SGDLS, CDR2 YYNGEE. Trimming stripped 0 bases from V and 3 bases from J, with 13 bases between. The CDR3 sequence is 15 residues long. CDR3 protein: CASSVGYEASYEQYF. In DNA form, the CDR3 reads TGTGCCAGCAGCGTAGGATACGAGGCCAGCTACGAGCAGTACTTC.

This clone appeared a few times. The chain links TRBV7-2 to TRBJ1-5; 7 bases align to TRBD1. Germline CDR1 is SGHTA and CDR2 is FQGNSA. The CDR3 totals 15 residues. With V trimmed by 3 bases and J by 4 bases, 6 bases remained unmatched. CDR3 loop: CASSFPDRRNQPQHF. CDR3 nucleotide sequence: TGTGCCAGCAGCTTCCCGGACAGGCGGAATCAGCCCCAGCATTTT. Filled out from reference TRBV7-2 and TRBJ1-5, the complete variable domain reads GAGVSQSPSNKVTEKGKDVELRCDPISGHTALYWYRQSLGQGLEFLIYFQGNSAPDKSGLPSDRFSAERTGGSVSTLTIQRTQQEDSAVYLCASSFPDRRNQPQHFGDGTRLSIL.

This chain links TRBV18 with TRBJ2-5, with 10 positions matching TRBD2. Trimming cost V 3 bases and J 2 bases; bases outside gene matches: 6. The CDR3 runs to 16 residues. Germline lookup yields CDR1 KGHSH and CDR2 LQKENI. The CDR3 nucleotides are TGTGCCAGCTCACCCCTAGCGGGGGATGTACAAGAGACCCAGTACTTC. As protein: CASSPLAGDVQETQYF.

The V gene is TRBV6-5, the J gene TRBJ1-5; D is ambiguous. The V end lost 6 bases, the J end lost 0 bases, and 6 bases lay between the germline ends. This CDR3 region has 13 residues. Germline V gene lookup returns CDR1 MNHEY and CDR2 SVGAGI. CDR3 sequence (DNA): TGTGCCAGCAGGAGAAGTAGCAATCAGCCCCAGCATTTT. Translated, it gives CASRRSSNQPQHF.

This clone has ten or more counts. The gene calls are TRBV29-1 and TRBJ2-6, with D perhaps TRBD2 (5 bases). Germline-derived CDR1 and CDR2 are SQVTM and ANQGSEA. This CDR3 contains 13 residues. V lost 5 bases and J 3 bases, leaving 8 bases between the germline ends. Here the CDR3 reads CSVHGDGANVLTF. CDR3 DNA sequence: TGCAGCGTTCACGGGGATGGGGCCAACGTCCTGACTTTC.

The rearrangement uses TRBV10-3 and TRBJ2-5, with D maybe TRBD1 (6 bases). The CDR3 runs 12 residues. The V gene's germline CDR1 is ENHRY and CDR2 SYGVKD. Trimming cost V 11 bases and J 6 bases, with 16 bases left between them. The DNA of the CDR3 is TGTGCCGTCTCAGGGGCAGGGCAGACCCAGTACTTC. Translating it yields CAVSGAGQTQYF.

This rearrangement joins TRBV5-4 to TRBJ2-7; 9 nucleotides agree with TRBD1. The CDR3 has 15 amino acids. Germline CDR1 SGHNT, CDR2 YYREEE (reference sequence). J was trimmed by 5 bases and V by 0 bases; bases with no gene match: 6. CDR3 in amino acids: CASSLGGQGINEQYF. The CDR3 DNA reads TGTGCCAGCAGCTTGGGGGGACAGGGTATTAACGAGCAGTACTTC.